What follows are 10 T cell receptor beta chains derived from one specimen sequenced in a study of cytomegalovirus exposure and HLA in healthy donors. Primers: 60 Vbeta forward and 13 Jbeta reverse. The table came from immunoSEQ multiplex PCR; TCRdb's copy has only in-frame clones and leaves some out. Of just over 150,000 clones listed, around four fifths were seen once; the top ten hold roughly 2%. Material for sequencing was PBMCs. These receptors were collected from a female donor in good health and CMV-seronegative.

This chain connects TRBV18 to TRBJ1-1, with TRBD1 identical over 7 bases. The J segment lost 4 bases and the V segment lost 5 bases, leaving 4 bases of the junction unmatched. In germline, CDR1 is KGHSH, CDR2 LQKENI. The CDR3 covers 13 residues. CDR3 nucleotides: TGTGCCAGCTCAAGGACAGGCAGCACTGAAGCTTTCTTT. This encodes CASSRTGSTEAFF. The variable domain in full, completed from reference TRBV18 and TRBJ1-1, reads NAGVMQNPRHLVRRRGQEARLRCSPMKGHSHVYWYRQLPEEGLKFMVYLQKENIIDESGMPKERFSAEFPKEGPSILRIQQVVRGDSAAYFCASSRTGSTEAFFGQGTRLTVV.

The genes are TRBV7-8 and TRBJ1-1; the match to TRBD1 covers 9 bases. The germline V gene encodes CDR1 SGHVS and CDR2 FQNEAQ. CDR3 length: 21 amino acids. J was trimmed by 1 base and V by 3 bases; bases with no gene match: 21. CDR3 loop: CASSFFSITIDRGGSNTEAFF. DNA of the CDR3: TGTGCCAGCAGCTTTTTTTCTATAACCATCGACAGGGGGGGTTCGAACACTGAAGCTTTCTTT.

The genes are TRBV27 and TRBJ1-6; D not certain. The germline V and J ends were trimmed by 3 bases and 5 bases, with 8 bases remaining between them. Germline lookup yields CDR1 MNHEY and CDR2 SMNVEV (reference sequence). This CDR3 comprises 14 residues. CDR3 bases: TGTGCCAGCAGTTTTACTGATAATAATTCACCCCTCCACTTT. Its translation is CASSFTDNNSPLHF.

CDR3 amino acids: CASSLIGNSPLHF. The CDR3 nucleotides are TGTGCCAGCAGCTTAATCGGGAATTCACCCCTCCACTTT. V and J are TRBV7-2 and TRBJ1-6; D not resolved. Trimming took 2 bases from V and 7 from J, leaving 6 bases between them. Germline V CDR1 and CDR2: SGHTA, FQGNSA. The CDR3 runs 13 residues.

The chain couples TRBV30 to TRBJ2-1, with 8 bases that match TRBD2. The J segment lost 15 bases and the V segment lost 2 bases, leaving 9 bases of the junction unmatched. Germline lookup yields CDR1 GTSNPN and CDR2 SVGIG (reference sequence). CDR3 length: 12 residues. The CDR3 DNA follows: TGTGCCTGGAGTCCCGGGGGGGGGTGGTCGTTCTTC. It yields the protein CAWSPGGGWSFF.

The J gene is TRBJ1-1, the V gene TRBV9; D remains unclear. V lost 3 bases to trimming and J lost 6 bases, with 12 bases between them. CDR1 is SGDLS and CDR2 is YYNGEE in the germline V gene. The CDR3 has 13 amino acids. DNA of the CDR3: TGTGCCAGCAGCGGGCCGTGGGCCTCTGAAGCTTTCTTT. Amino acids: CASSGPWASEAFF. Full variable domain (remainder filled in from reference TRBV9 and TRBJ1-1): DSGVTQTPKHLITATGQRVTLRCSPRSGDLSVYWYQQSLDQGLQFLIQYYNGEERAKGNILERFSAQQFPDLHSELNLSSLELGDSALYFCASSGPWASEAFFGQGTRLTVV.

V and J are TRBV29-1 and TRBJ2-2; 12 bases align to TRBD2. The CDR3 loop spans 18 amino acids. The V gene's germline CDR1 is SQVTM and CDR2 ANQGSEA. Trimming at V came to 5 bases and at J to 3 bases, leaving 13 bases not matched to a gene. CDR3 bases: TGCAGCGTTTCCTCCGCGGCTAGCGGGAGGGTCGACACCGGGGAGCTGTTTTTT. It encodes CSVSSAASGRVDTGELFF.

The rearrangement links TRBV5-1 to TRBJ1-2, with 8 nucleotides matching TRBD1. The CDR3 is made up of 18 amino acids. Germline CDR1 and CDR2: SGHRS and YFSETQ. J lost 0 bases, V lost 5 bases, and 15 bases had no gene match. CDR3 bases: TGCGCCAGCAGTCTAGTCCCGGGACAGGACCTTCCTAACTATGGCTACACCTTC. This codes for CASSLVPGQDLPNYGYTF.

J is TRBJ2-3 and V is TRBV2, with 7 bases identical to TRBD2. Germline V gives CDR1 SNHLY, CDR2 FYNNEI. V shed 1 base and J 10 bases; nucleotides not matched to a gene: 2. CDR3 length: 12 amino acids. The CDR3 spells CASSEGLAAQYF. CDR3 sequence (DNA): TGTGCCAGCAGTGAAGGACTAGCTGCGCAGTATTTT.

This chain connects TRBV10-3 to TRBJ2-1; 11 nucleotides match TRBD2. Losses at the gene ends were 2 bases for V and 0 bases for J; bases not matched to a gene: 12. Germline CDR1 is ENHRY and CDR2 is SYGVKD. CDR3 length: 20 amino acids. CDR3 sequence (DNA): TGTGCCATCAGTGAGCCCGGGACTAGCGGATTTTCCCGCTCCTACAATGAGCAGTTCTTC. This encodes CAISEPGTSGFSRSYNEQFF.